This entry lists 5 T cell receptor beta chains sequenced from one sample in a study of blood T cell repertoires in COVID-19. Repertoires were generated with immunoSEQ multiplex PCR, while TCRdb's copy carries only in-frame clones and drops some. Of about 120,000 clones in the sample, about 74% were seen once. The sample comprised peripheral blood. These TCRs come from a man aged 65 to 85 with acute or convalescent COVID-19.

By sample share, this clone is medium-sized (0.01 to 0.1%). V usage is TRBV19 and J usage is TRBJ1-3; 8 nucleotides align to TRBD1. This CDR3 contains 14 residues. The junction had 6 bases not matched to a gene; V was cut back by 3 bases and J by 8 bases. CDR1 is LNHDA and CDR2 is SQIVND in the germline V gene (reference sequence). CDR3 sequence: CASSIGQGGHTIYF. CDR3 in DNA: TGTGCCAGTAGTATCGGACAGGGTGGGCACACCATATATTTT.

The chain employs TRBV24-1 and TRBJ2-1; D remains unclear. The length of the CDR3 is 9 residues. The germline V gene has CDR1 KGHDR and CDR2 SFDVKD. V was pared by 12 bases and J by 10 bases, with 9 bases between. CDR3 sequence (DNA): TGTGCCCCAAATGAGGAGCAGTTCTTC. Translating gives CAPNEEQFF.

The chain joins TRBV3-1 (or the pseudogene TRBV3-2) to TRBJ1-2, with 7 bases that match TRBD1. The V and J ends lost 4 bases and 2 bases, in that order; junction bases with no gene match: 4. The CDR3 consists of 14 residues. Germline CDR1 reads LGHDT; CDR2 reads YNNKEL (reference sequence). The CDR3, as DNA: TGTGCCAGCAGCCTCCGACAGGGAAACTATGGCTACACCTTC. Amino acids: CASSLRQGNYGYTF.

V is TRBV4-3 and J is TRBJ2-7; 7 positions agree with TRBD2. V lost 3 bases, J lost 6 bases, and 8 bases stayed unmatched. CDR3 length equals 14 residues. The germline gives CDR1 LGHNA, CDR2 YSLEER. CDR3 region: CASSHVESGGEQYF. The CDR3, as DNA: TGCGCCAGCAGCCACGTCGAGTCGGGAGGCGAGCAGTACTTC.

V is TRBV9 and J is TRBJ2-2, with D unclear. This CDR3 region has 13 residues. Germline values: CDR1 SGDLS, CDR2 YYNGEE. The ends were cut back, 4 bases at V and 11 bases at J, with 15 bases in the middle. This chain's CDR3 is CASSPLLAVELFF. The DNA for the CDR3 is TGTGCCAGCAGCCCCCTGTTGGCGGTCGAGCTGTTTTTT.